What follows is one T cell receptor beta chain and its context. Its antigen remains unknown. These data originate in a study of cytomegalovirus exposure and HLA in healthy donors. Study-level information: About 179 million T cells yielded around 120 million unique TCR beta sequences in earlier analysis.

Study findings and constraints: The authors later linked a missense DCLRE1C variant to TCR beta V- and J-gene trimming. Earlier results showed most TCR beta V segments being productive about 87% or about 30% of the time.

Use of 60 Vbeta and 13 Jbeta primers characterized the PCR. Profiled with immunoSEQ multiplex PCR; TCRdb holds only in-frame clones, not every one. The table shows roughly 100,000 clones, with about 80% occurring only once. The sequence was obtained from a human donor in good health. The sample comprised PBMCs.

CDR3 bases: TGTGCCAGCAGCTTGGGACTTGGTACGCAGTATTTT. Its translation is CASSLGLGTQYF. The chain is built from TRBV5-5 and TRBJ2-3; D gene ambiguous. The V gene's germline CDR1 is SGHKS and CDR2 YYEKEE (reference sequence). V was pared by 0 bases and J by 8 bases, with 7 bases between. The CDR3 totals 12 residues. Based on the CDR3 plus reference TRBV5-5 and TRBJ2-3, the full variable domain is DAGVTQSPTHLIKTRGQQVTLRCSPISGHKSVSWYQQVLGQGPQFIFQYYEKEERGRGNFPDRFSARQFPNYSSELNVNALLLGDSALYLCASSLGLGTQYFGPGTRLTVL.